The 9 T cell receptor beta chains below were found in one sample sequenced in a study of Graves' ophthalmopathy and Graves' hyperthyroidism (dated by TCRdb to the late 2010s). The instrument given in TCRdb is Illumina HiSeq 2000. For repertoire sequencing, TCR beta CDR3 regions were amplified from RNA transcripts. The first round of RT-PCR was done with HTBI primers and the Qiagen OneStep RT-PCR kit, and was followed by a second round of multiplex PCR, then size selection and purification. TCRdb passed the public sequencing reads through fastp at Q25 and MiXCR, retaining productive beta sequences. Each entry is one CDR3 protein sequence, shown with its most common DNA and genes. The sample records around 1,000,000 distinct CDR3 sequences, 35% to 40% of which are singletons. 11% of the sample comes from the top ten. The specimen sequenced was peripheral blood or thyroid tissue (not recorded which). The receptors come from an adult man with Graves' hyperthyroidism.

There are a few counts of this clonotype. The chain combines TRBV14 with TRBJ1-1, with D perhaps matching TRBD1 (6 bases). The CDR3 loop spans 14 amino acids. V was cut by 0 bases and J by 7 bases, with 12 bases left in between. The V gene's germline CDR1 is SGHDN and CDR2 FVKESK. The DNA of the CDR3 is TGTGCCAGCAGCCAAGATTACAGGGCCCTTGAAGCTTTCTTT. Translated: CASSQDYRALEAFF.

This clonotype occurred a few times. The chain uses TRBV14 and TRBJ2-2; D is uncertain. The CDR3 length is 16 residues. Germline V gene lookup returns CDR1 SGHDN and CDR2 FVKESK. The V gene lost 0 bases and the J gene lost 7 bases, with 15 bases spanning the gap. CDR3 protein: CASSQDAAFLGGELFF. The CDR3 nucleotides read TGTGCCAGCAGCCAAGATGCGGCGTTTTTGGGCGGGGAGCTGTTTTTT.

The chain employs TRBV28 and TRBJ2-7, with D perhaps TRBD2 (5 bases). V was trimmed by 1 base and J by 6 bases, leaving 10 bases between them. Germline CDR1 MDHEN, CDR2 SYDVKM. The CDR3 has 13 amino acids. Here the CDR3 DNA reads TGTGCCAGCAGTTTATTAAACGGGGTCGAGCAGTACTTC. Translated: CASSLLNGVEQYF.

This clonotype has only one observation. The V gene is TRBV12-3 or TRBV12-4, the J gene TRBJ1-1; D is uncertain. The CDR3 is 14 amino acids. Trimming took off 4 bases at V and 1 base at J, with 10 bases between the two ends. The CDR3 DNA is TGTGCCAGCAGTTCTAGGCCCCCGAACACTGAAGCTTTCTTT. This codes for CASSSRPPNTEAFF.

CDR3 sequence reads: CASCPRLGTEAFF. Written as DNA, the CDR3 is TGTGCCAGTTGTCCACGACTTGGCACTGAAGCTTTCTTT. The chain carries TRBV27 and TRBJ1-1; D uncertain. This CDR3 spans 13 amino acids. Trimming pared 9 bases from V and 4 bases from J, leaving 15 bases between. Germline V gene sequence: CDR1 MNHEY, CDR2 SMNVEV (reference sequence).

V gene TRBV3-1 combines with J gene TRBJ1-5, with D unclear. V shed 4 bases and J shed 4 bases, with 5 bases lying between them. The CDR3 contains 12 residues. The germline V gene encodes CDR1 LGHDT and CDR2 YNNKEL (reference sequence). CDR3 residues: CASSLWNQPQHF. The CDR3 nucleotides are TGTGCCAGCAGCCTTTGGAATCAGCCCCAGCATTTT.

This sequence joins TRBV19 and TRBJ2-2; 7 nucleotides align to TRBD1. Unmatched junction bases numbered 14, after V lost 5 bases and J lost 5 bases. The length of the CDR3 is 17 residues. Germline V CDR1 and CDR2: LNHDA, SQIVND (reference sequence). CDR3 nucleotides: TGTGCCAGTAGTCGCCGACAGGGACCGGAAAAGACCGGGGAGCTGTTTTTT. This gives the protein CASSRRQGPEKTGELFF.

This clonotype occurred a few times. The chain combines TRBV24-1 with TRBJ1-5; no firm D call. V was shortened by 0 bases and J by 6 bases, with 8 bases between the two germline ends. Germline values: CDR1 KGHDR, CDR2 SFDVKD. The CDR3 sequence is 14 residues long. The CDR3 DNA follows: TGTGCCACCAGTGATTTGACCGGCCGTCAGCCCCAGCATTTT. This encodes CATSDLTGRQPQHF.

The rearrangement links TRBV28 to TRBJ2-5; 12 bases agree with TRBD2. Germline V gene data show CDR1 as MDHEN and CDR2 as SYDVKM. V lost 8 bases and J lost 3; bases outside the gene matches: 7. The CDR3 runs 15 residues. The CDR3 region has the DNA TGTGCCAGCTATCCAACTAGCGGGGGGAAAGAGACCCAGTACTTC. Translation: CASYPTSGGKETQYF. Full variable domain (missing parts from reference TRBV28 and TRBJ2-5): DVKVTQSSRYLVKRTGEKVFLECVQDMDHENMFWYRQDPGLGLRLIYFSYDVKMKEKGDIPEGYSVSREKKERFSLILESASTNQTSMYLCASYPTSGGKETQYFGPGTRLLVL.